Given below is one T cell receptor (beta chain) in context. Its antigen is undetermined. This specimen belongs to a study of graft-versus-host responses after intestinal transplantation. Looking at the study overall: Following induction with anti-thymocyte globulin, all recipients were given tacrolimus and steroids for two to three years.

V was clipped by 3 bases and J by 7 bases, with 13 bases between them. Germline V lookup: CDR1 MNHEY, CDR2 SMNVEV (reference sequence). CDR3 length: 14 residues. Sequenced by immunoSEQ multiplex PCR; TCRdb stores in-frame clones only, minus some. The sample has some 93,000 clones, 90% to 95% seen once; the top ten hold 0.4% to 0.5%. Notes on the study in general: Individuals carrying graft-donor T cell macrochimerism showed high graft-versus-host to host-versus-graft clonal ratios in allografts. There was an association between peak levels of circulating GvH clones and early post-transplant HvG declines.

The receptor was derived from a human donor who received an intestinal transplant. The sequencing used unstimulated CD8+ T cells sorted from spleen or lymph node cells, collected before intestinal transplant. J is TRBJ2-1 and V is TRBV27, with no clear D. The CDR3 sequence: CASSFSGTLNEQFF. The CDR3 region has the DNA TGTGCCAGCAGTTTTTCCGGAACACTAAATGAGCAGTTCTTC.